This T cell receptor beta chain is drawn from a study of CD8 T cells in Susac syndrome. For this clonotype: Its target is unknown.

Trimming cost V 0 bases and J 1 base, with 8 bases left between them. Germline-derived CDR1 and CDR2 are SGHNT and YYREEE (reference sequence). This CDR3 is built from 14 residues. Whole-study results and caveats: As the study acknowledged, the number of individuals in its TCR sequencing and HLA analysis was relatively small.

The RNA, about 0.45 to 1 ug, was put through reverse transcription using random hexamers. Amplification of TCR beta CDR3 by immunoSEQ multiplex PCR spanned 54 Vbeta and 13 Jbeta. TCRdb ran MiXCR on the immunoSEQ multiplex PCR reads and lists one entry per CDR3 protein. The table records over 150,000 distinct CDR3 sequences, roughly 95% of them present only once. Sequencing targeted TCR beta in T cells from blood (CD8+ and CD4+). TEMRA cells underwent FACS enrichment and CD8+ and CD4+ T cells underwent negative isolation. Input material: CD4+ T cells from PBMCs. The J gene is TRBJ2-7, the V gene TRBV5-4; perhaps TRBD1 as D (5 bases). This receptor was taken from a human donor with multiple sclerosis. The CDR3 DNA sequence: TGTGCCAGCAGCTTGGACAGGCGGTCCTACGAGCAGTACTTC. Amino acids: CASSLDRRSYEQYF.